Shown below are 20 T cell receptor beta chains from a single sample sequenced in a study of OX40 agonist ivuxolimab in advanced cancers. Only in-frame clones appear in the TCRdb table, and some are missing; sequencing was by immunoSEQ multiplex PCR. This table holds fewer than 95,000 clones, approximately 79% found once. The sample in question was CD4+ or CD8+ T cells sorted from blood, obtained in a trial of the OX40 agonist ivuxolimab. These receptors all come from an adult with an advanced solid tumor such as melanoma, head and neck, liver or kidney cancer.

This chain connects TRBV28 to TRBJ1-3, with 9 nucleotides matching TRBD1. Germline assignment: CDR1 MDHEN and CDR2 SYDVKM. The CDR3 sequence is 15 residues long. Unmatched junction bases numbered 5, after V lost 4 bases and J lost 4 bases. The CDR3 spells CASSSQGARGNTIYF. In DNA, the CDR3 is TGTGCCAGCAGTTCACAGGGGGCGCGAGGAAACACCATATATTTT.

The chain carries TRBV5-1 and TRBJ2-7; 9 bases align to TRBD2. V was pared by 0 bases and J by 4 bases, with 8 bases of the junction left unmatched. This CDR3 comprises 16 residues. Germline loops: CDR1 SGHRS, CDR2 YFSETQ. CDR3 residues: CASSLAGSGRGYEQYF. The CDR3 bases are TGCGCCAGCAGCTTGGCCGGTAGCGGGAGAGGGTACGAGCAGTACTTC. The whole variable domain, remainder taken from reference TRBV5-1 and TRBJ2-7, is KAGVTQTPRYLIKTRGQQVTLSCSPISGHRSVSWYQQTPGQGLQFLFEYFSETQRNKGNFPGRFSGRQFSNSRSEMNVSTLELGDSALYLCASSLAGSGRGYEQYFGPGTRLTVT.

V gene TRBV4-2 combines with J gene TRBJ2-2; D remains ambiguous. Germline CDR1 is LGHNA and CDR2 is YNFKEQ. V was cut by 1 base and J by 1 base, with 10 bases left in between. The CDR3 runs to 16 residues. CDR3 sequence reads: CASSQALGRNTGELFF. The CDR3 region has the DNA TGTGCCAGCAGCCAAGCCCTAGGACGGAACACCGGGGAGCTGTTTTTT.

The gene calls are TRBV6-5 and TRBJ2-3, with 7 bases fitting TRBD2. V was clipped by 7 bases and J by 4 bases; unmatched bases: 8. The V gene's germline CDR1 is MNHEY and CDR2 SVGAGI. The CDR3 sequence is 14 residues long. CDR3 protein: CASTIRRGSDTQYF. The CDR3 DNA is TGTGCCAGCACTATCCGGCGGGGGTCAGATACGCAGTATTTT.

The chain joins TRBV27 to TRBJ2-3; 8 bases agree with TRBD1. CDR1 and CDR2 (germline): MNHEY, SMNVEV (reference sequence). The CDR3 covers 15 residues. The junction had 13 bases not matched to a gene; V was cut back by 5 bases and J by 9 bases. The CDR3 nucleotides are TGTGCCAGCAGTAGGACAGGGAAGTTCAGCGTCACGCAGTATTTT. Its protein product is CASSRTGKFSVTQYF.

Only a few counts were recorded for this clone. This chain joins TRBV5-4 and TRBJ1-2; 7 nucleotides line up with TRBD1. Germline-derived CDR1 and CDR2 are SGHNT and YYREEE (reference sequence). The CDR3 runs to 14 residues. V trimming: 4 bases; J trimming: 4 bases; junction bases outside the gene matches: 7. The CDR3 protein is CASSNGTAFYGYTF. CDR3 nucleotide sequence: TGTGCCAGCAGCAACGGGACAGCCTTCTATGGCTACACCTTC.

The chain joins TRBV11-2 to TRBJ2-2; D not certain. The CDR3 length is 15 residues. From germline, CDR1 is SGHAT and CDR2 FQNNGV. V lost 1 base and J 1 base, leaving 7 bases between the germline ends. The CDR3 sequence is CASSLAQLNTGELFF. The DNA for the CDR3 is TGTGCCAGCAGCTTAGCACAATTGAACACCGGGGAGCTGTTTTTT.

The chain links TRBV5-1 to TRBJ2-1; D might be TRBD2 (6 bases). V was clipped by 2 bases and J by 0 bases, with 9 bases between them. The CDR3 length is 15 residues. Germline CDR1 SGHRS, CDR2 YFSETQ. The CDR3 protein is CASSFRGGSYNEQFF. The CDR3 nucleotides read TGCGCCAGCAGCTTTAGGGGAGGCTCCTACAATGAGCAGTTCTTC.

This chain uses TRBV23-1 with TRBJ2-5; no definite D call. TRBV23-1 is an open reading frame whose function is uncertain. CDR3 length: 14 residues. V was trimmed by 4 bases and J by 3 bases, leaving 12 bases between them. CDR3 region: CASSPSSREETQYF. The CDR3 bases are TGCGCCAGCAGTCCCAGTTCCCGAGAAGAGACCCAGTACTTC.

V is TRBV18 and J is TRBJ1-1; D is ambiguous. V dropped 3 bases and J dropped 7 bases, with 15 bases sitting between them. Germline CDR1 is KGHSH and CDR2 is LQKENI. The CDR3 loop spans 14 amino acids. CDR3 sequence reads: CASSPDASSFEAFF. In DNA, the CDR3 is TGTGCCAGCTCACCCGACGCCTCCAGCTTTGAAGCTTTCTTT.

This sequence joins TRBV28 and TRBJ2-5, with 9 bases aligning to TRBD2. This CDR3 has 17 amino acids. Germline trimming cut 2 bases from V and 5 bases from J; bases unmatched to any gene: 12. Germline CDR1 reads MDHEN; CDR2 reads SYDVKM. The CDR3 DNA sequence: TGTGCCAGCAGTTTAGGTGGCGCGGGAGGGCCTCGTGAGACCCAGTACTTC. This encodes CASSLGGAGGPRETQYF.

CDR3 in DNA: TGTGCCAGCAGCCGAATAGCGGGAGGTTCTTTCTATCACGGGGAGCTGTTTTTT. Protein sequence: CASSRIAGGSFYHGELFF. This rearrangement joins TRBV27 to TRBJ2-2; 10 positions match TRBD2. CDR1 is MNHEY, CDR2 SMNVEV, per germline (reference sequence). J was trimmed by 7 bases and V by 6 bases; bases with no gene match: 17. The CDR3 has 18 residues.

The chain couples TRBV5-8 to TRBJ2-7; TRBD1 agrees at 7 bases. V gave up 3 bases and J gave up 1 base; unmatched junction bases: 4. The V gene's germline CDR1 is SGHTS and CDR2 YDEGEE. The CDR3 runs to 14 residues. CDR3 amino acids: CASSWVGQSYEQYV. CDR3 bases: TGTGCCAGCAGCTGGGTGGGACAGTCCTACGAGCAGTACGTC.

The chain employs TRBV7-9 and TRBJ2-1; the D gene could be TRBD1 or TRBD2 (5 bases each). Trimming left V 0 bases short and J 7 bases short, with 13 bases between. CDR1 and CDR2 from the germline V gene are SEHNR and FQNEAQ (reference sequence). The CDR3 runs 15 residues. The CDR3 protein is CASSLAGDVWNEQFF. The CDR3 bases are TGTGCCAGCAGCTTAGCGGGGGATGTTTGGAATGAGCAGTTCTTC.

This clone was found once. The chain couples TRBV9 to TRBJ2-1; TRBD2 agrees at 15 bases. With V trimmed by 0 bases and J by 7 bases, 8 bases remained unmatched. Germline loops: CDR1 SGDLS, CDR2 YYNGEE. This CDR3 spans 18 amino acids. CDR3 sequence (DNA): TGTGCCAGCAGCGTAGCCGCCGGGACTAGCGGGAGGTGGAATGAGCAGTTCTTC. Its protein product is CASSVAAGTSGRWNEQFF.

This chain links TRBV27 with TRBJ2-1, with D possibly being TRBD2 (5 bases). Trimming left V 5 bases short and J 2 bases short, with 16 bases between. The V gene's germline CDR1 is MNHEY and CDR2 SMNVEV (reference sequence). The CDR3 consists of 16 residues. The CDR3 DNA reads TGTGCCAGCAGTATCCCCGGAGCGGCTACCTACAATGAGCAGTTCTTC. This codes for CASSIPGAATYNEQFF.

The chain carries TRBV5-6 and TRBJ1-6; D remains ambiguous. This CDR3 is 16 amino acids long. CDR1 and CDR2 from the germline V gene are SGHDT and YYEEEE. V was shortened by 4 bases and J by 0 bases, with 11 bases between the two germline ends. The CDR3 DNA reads TGTGCCAGCAGCCTGTTTGAGGGCTCCTATAATTCACCCCTCCACTTT. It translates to CASSLFEGSYNSPLHF.

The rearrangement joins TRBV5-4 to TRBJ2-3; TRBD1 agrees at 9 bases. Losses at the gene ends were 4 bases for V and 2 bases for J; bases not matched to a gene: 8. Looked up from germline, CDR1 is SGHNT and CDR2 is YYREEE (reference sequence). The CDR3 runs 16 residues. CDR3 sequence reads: CASSPKGQGNTDTQYF. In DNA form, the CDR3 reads TGTGCCAGCAGCCCCAAGGGACAGGGAAACACAGATACGCAGTATTTT.

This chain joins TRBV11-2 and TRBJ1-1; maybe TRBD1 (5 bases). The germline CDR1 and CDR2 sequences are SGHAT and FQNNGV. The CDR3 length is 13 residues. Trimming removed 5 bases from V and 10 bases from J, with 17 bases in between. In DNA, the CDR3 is TGTGCCAGCAGCCCAGGGACCGCTGTCGGAGCTTTCTTT. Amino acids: CASSPGTAVGAFF.

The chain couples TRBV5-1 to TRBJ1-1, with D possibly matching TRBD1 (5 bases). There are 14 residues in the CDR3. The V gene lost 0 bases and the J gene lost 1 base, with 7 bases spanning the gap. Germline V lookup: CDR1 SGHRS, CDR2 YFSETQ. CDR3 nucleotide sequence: TGCGCCAGCAGCTTGGATCAGGGGAACACTGAAGCTTTCTTT. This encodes CASSLDQGNTEAFF.